Following are 11 T cell receptor beta chains from one sample sequenced in a study of PD-1 blockade in classical Hodgkin lymphoma. Here immunoSEQ multiplex PCR was the method, and the copy in TCRdb shows in-frame clones only, minus some. The sample consists of 21,000 or so clones, about 68% of them appearing once. Every patient experienced relapse after autologous stem cell transplantation, and brentuximab vedotin exposure varied. This material consisted of peripheral blood mononuclear cells (PBMCs), taken at baseline. Every receptor here comes from a human donor with classical Hodgkin lymphoma.

This clone was observed a single time. V usage is TRBV10-3 and J usage is TRBJ2-1, with 10 bases aligning to TRBD1. The CDR3 is made up of 15 amino acids. The germline V gene has CDR1 ENHRY and CDR2 SYGVKD. With 0 bases clipped from V and 7 bases from J, the junction kept 3 bases outside the gene matches. In nucleotides, the CDR3 is TGTGCCATCAGTGAGTCGCGACAGGGGGCGAATGAGCAGTTCTTC. Protein product: CAISESRQGANEQFF.

The rearrangement joins TRBV2 to TRBJ1-1; 7 bases are a match to TRBD1. V lost 6 bases to trimming and J lost 6 bases; unmatched junction nucleotides: 10. The CDR3 runs 14 residues. Germline lookup yields CDR1 SNHLY and CDR2 FYNNEI. The CDR3 DNA is TGTGCCAGCAGCCAACCAGGGGGGATGGCTGAAGCTTTCTTT. Translating it yields CASSQPGGMAEAFF.

This chain uses TRBV2 with TRBJ1-5, with 9 bases fitting TRBD1. This CDR3 has 16 residues. The trim removed 6 bases at V and 1 base at J, leaving 7 bases unmatched. From germline, CDR1 is SNHLY and CDR2 FYNNEI. In nucleotides, the CDR3 is TGTGCCAGCAGGGAGACAGGGGGATGGAGCAATCAGCCCCAGCATTTT. It translates to CASRETGGWSNQPQHF.

The chain recombines TRBV5-6 with TRBJ1-4; D is unclear. Germline CDR1 reads SGHDT; CDR2 reads YYEEEE. Trimming cost V 6 bases and J 8 bases, with 26 bases left between them. This CDR3 is 17 amino acids long. CDR3 sequence (DNA): TGTGCCAGCACCGTCCGGGAGATAACCCCTCTTGGGGAAAAACTGTTTTTT. Its translation: CASTVREITPLGEKLFF.

This clone has a handful of counts. V usage is TRBV7-2 and J usage is TRBJ2-2; D remains unclear. Trimming pared 2 bases from V and 5 bases from J, leaving 15 bases between. The CDR3 has 16 amino acids. Germline V lookup: CDR1 SGHTA, CDR2 FQGNSA. CDR3 in DNA: TGTGCCAGCAGCTTACTATCCAACGATGGGACCGGGGAGCTGTTTTTT. This translates into CASSLLSNDGTGELFF. The variable domain in full, completed from reference TRBV7-2 and TRBJ2-2, reads GAGVSQSPSNKVTEKGKDVELRCDPISGHTALYWYRQSLGQGLEFLIYFQGNSAPDKSGLPSDRFSAERTGGSVSTLTIQRTQQEDSAVYLCASSLLSNDGTGELFFGEGSRLTVL.

V gene TRBV29-1 combines with J gene TRBJ2-7; TRBD1 matches at 10 bases. The CDR3 is 13 residues long. The V gene's germline CDR1 is SQVTM and CDR2 ANQGSEA. J was trimmed by 6 bases and V by 6 bases; bases with no gene match: 8. CDR3 in DNA: TGCAGCGTCAGGCGGGACAGGGGCGGCGAGCAGTACTTC. This sequence encodes CSVRRDRGGEQYF.

The chain carries TRBV6-1 and TRBJ1-4; 8 bases line up with TRBD1. Germline V CDR1 and CDR2: MNHNS, SASEGT. The junction had 5 bases not matched to a gene; V was cut back by 3 bases and J by 8 bases. CDR3 length equals 14 residues. The CDR3 sequence: CASSETGAGEKLFF. CDR3 in DNA: TGTGCCAGCAGTGAGACAGGGGCGGGGGAAAAACTGTTTTTT.

The genes are TRBV7-8 and TRBJ2-7; no clear D. Germline V gene sequence: CDR1 SGHVS, CDR2 FQNEAQ. V lost 3 bases and J lost 4, with 10 bases in between. The CDR3 totals 13 residues. CDR3 amino acids: CASSFDTLYEQYF. The CDR3 region has the DNA TGTGCCAGCAGCTTCGACACCCTGTACGAGCAGTACTTC.

The rearrangement joins TRBV15 to TRBJ1-5; a weak D match, TRBD1 (5 bases). CDR1 and CDR2 from the germline V gene are LNHNV and YYDKDF (reference sequence). V dropped 1 base and J dropped 6 bases, with 19 bases sitting between them. The CDR3 is 17 amino acids. The CDR3 sequence: CATSRAYLGADRQPQHF. In DNA, the CDR3 is TGTGCCACCAGCAGAGCCTACCTTGGGGCGGATCGTCAGCCCCAGCATTTT.

CDR3 sequence: CASSRSLSTNEKLFF. The CDR3 region has the DNA TGTGCCAGCAGCCGCTCTCTATCAACTAATGAAAAACTGTTTTTT. The V call is TRBV28, the J call TRBJ1-4; no firm D call. Germline CDR1 reads MDHEN; CDR2 reads SYDVKM. Trimming pared 6 bases from V and 0 bases from J, leaving 11 bases between. This CDR3 is 15 amino acids long.

The V call is TRBV29-1, the J call TRBJ1-4; possible D gene TRBD1, 5 bases. Germline V lookup: CDR1 SQVTM, CDR2 ANQGSEA. With 5 bases removed from V and 11 bases from J, the gap between germline ends came to 18 bases. This CDR3 contains 13 residues. The CDR3 bases are TGCAGCGTTACCGGGGCCGGGGTTAAGAAACTGTTTTTT. It specifies CSVTGAGVKKLFF.